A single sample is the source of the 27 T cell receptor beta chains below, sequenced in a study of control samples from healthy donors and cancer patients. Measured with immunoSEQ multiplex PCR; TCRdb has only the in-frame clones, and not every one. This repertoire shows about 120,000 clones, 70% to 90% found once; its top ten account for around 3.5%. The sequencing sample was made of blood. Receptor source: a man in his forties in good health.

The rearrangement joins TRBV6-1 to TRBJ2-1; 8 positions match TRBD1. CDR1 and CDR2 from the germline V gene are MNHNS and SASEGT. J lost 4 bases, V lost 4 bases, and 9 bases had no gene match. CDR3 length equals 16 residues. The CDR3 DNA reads TGTGCCAGCAGTGCCAGGTCTGACAGGGGTTACAATGAGCAGTTCTTC. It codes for CASSARSDRGYNEQFF.

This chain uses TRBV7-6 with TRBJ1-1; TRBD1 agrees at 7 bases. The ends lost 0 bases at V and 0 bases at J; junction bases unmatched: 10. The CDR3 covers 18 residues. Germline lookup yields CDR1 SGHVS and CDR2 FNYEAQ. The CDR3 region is CASSLAQFRGSMNTEAFF. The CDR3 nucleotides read TGTGCCAGCAGCTTAGCGCAGTTCAGGGGGTCCATGAACACTGAAGCTTTCTTT.

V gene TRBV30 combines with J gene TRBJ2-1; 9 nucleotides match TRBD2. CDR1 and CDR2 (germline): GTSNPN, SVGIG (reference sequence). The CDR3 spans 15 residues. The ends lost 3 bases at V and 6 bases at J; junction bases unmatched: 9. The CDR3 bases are TGTGCCTGGAGGGTAGCGGGCGGGGGGGGCAATGAGCAGTTCTTC. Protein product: CAWRVAGGGGNEQFF.

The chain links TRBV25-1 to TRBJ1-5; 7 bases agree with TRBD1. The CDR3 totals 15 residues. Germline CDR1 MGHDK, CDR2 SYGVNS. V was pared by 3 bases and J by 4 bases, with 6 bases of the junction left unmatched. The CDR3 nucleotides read TGTGCCAGCAGTGAGGACAGGTCAGGGAATCAGCCCCAGCATTTT. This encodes CASSEDRSGNQPQHF.

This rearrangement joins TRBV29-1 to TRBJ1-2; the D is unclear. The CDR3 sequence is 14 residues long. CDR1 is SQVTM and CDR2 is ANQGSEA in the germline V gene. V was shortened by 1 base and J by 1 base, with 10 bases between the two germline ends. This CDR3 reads CSVEGQELNYGYTF. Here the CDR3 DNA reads TGCAGCGTTGAAGGTCAGGAGCTTAACTATGGCTACACCTTC.

The CDR3 is CASSSGGTGSYNEQFF. The CDR3 DNA sequence: TGCGCCAGCAGCTCGGGGGGGACCGGCTCCTACAATGAGCAGTTCTTC. The chain employs TRBV5-1 and TRBJ2-1, with 8 bases that match TRBD2. The CDR3 length is 16 residues. Germline loops: CDR1 SGHRS, CDR2 YFSETQ. Germline trimming cut 3 bases from V and 0 bases from J; bases unmatched to any gene: 5.

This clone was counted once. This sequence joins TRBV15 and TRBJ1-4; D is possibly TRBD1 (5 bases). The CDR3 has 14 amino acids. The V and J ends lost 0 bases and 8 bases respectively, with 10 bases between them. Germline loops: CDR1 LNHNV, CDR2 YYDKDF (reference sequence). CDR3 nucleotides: TGTGCCACCAGCAGAGATGAAAGGGGAGAAAAACTGTTTTTT. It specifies CATSRDERGEKLFF. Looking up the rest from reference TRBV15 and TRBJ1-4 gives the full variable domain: DAMVIQNPRYQVTQFGKPVTLSCSQTLNHNVMYWYQQKSSQAPKLLFHYYDKDFNNEADTPDNFQSRRPNTSFCFLDIRSPGLGDTAMYLCATSRDERGEKLFFGSGTQLSVL.

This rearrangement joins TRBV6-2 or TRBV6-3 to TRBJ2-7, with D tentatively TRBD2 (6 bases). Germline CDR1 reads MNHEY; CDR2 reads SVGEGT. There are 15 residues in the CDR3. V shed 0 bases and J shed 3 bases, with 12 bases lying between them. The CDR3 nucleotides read TGTGCCAGCAGTTACTCGGGGGGATTTAGCTACGAGCAGTACTTC. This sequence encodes CASSYSGGFSYEQYF.

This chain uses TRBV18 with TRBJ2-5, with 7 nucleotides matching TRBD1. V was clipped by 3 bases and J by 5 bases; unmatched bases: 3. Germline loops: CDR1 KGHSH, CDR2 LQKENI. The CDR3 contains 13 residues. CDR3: CASSPHRGETQYF. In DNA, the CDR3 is TGTGCCAGCTCACCTCACAGGGGTGAGACCCAGTACTTC.

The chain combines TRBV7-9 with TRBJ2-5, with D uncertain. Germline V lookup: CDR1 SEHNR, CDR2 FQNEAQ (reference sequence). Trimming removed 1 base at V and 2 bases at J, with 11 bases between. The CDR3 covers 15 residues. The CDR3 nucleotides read TGTGCCAGCAGCTTAGGTGGGTGGAGACAAGAGACCCAGTACTTC. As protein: CASSLGGWRQETQYF. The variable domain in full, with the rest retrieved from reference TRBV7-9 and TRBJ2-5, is DTGVSQNPRHKITKRGQNVTFRCDPISEHNRLYWYRQTLGQGPEFLTYFQNEAQLEKSRLLSDRFSAERPKGSFSTLEIQRTEQGDSAMYLCASSLGGWRQETQYFGPGTRLLVL.

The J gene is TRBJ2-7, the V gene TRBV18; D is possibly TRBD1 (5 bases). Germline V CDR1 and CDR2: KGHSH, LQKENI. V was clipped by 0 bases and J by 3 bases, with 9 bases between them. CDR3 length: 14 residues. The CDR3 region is CASSPPSRVYEQYF. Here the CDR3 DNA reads TGTGCCAGCTCACCACCTTCCAGGGTCTACGAGCAGTACTTC.

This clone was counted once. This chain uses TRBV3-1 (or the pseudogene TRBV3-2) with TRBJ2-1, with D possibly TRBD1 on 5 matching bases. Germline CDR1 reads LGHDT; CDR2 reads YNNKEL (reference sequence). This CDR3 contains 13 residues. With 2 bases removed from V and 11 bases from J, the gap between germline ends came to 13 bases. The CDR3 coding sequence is TGTGCCAGCAGCCAATCTACAGGCCGCCAGCAGTTCTTC. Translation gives CASSQSTGRQQFF.

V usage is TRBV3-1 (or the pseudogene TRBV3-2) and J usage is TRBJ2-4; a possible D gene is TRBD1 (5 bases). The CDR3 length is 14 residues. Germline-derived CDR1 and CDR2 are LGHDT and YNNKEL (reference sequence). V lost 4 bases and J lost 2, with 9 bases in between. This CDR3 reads CASSPRQSKNIQYF. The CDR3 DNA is TGTGCCAGCAGCCCGCGACAGTCCAAAAACATTCAGTACTTC.

The CDR3 bases are TGCAGTGCTAGTCGAACAGTCGCTGGGGGGGAGCTGTTTTTT. Translation gives CSASRTVAGGELFF. The chain carries TRBV20-1 and TRBJ2-2; no clear D. V was cut by 3 bases and J by 8 bases, with 16 bases left in between. The CDR3 runs 14 residues. The germline V gene has CDR1 DFQATT and CDR2 SNEGSKA (reference sequence).

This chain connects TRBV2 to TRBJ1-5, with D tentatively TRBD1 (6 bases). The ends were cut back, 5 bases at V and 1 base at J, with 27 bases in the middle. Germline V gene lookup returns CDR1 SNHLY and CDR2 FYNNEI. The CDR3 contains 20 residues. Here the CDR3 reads CASSRRPQTGQLRSNQPQHF. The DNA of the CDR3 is TGTGCCAGCAGTCGCCGGCCACAGACAGGCCAACTGAGGAGCAATCAGCCCCAGCATTTT.

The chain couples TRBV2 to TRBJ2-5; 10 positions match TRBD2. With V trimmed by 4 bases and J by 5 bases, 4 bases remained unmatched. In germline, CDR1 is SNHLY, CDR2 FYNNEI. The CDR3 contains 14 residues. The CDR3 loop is CASSGAGGRETQYF. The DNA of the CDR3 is TGTGCCAGCAGTGGAGCGGGGGGGCGGGAGACCCAGTACTTC.

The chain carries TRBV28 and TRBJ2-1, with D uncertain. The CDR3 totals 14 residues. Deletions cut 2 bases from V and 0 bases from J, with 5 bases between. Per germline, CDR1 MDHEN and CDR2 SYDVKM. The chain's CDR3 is CASSLTDSYNEQFF. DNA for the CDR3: TGTGCCAGCAGTTTAACGGACTCCTACAATGAGCAGTTCTTC.

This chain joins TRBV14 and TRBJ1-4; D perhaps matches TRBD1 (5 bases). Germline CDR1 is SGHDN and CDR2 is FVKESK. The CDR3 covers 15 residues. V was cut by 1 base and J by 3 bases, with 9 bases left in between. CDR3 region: CASSQARGSNEKLFF. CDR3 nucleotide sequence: TGTGCCAGCAGCCAAGCTCGGGGGTCTAATGAAAAACTGTTTTTT. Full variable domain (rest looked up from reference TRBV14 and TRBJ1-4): EAGVTQFPSHSVIEKGQTVTLRCDPISGHDNLYWYRRVMGKEIKFLLHFVKESKQDESGMPNNRFLAERTGGTYSTLKVQPAELEDSGVYFCASSQARGSNEKLFFGSGTQLSVL.

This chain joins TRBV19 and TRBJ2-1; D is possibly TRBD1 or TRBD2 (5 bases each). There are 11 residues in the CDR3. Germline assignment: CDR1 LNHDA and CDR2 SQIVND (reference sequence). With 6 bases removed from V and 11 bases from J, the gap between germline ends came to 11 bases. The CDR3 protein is CASSRESKQFF. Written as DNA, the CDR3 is TGTGCCAGTAGCAGGGAGTCTAAGCAGTTCTTC.

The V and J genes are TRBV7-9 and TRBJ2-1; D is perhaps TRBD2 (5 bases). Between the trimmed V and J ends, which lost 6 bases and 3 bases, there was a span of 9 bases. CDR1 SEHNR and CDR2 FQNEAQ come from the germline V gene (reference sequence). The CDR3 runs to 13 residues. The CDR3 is CASSRGSYNEQFF. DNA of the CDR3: TGTGCCAGCAGTAGAGGGAGCTACAATGAGCAGTTCTTC.

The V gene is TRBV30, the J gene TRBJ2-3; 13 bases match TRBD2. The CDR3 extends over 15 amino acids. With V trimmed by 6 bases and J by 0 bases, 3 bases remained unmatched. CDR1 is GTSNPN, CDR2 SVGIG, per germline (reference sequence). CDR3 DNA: TGTGCCTGTCGACTAGCGGGGGGCAGCACAGATACGCAGTATTTT. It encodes CACRLAGGSTDTQYF.

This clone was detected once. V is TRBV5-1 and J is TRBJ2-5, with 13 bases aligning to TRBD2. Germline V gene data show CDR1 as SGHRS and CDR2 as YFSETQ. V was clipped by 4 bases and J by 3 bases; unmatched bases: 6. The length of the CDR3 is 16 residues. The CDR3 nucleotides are TGCGCCAGCAGCACCAGGACTAGCGGGGGTAAAGAGACCCAGTACTTC. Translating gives CASSTRTSGGKETQYF. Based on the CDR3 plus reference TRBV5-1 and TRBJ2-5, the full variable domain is KAGVTQTPRYLIKTRGQQVTLSCSPISGHRSVSWYQQTPGQGLQFLFEYFSETQRNKGNFPGRFSGRQFSNSRSEMNVSTLELGDSALYLCASSTRTSGGKETQYFGPGTRLLVL.

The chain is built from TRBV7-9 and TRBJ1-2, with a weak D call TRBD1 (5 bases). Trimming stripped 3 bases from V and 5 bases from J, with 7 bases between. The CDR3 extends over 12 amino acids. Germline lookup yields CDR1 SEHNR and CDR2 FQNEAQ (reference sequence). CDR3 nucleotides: TGTGCCAGCAGCTTGGGGGGGTATGGCTACACCTTC. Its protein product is CASSLGGYGYTF.

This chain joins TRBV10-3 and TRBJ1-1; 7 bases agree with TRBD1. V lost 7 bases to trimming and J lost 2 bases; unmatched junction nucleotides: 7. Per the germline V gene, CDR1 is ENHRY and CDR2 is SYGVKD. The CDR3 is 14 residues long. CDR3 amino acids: CAITRQGLNTEAFF. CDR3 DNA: TGTGCCATCACTCGACAGGGACTCAACACTGAAGCTTTCTTT.

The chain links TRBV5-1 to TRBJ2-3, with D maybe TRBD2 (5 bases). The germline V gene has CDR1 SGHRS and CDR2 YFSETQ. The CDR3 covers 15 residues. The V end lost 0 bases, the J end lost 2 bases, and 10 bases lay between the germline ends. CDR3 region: CASSLDPGNTDTQYF. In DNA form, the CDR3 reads TGCGCCAGCAGCTTGGATCCGGGGAACACAGATACGCAGTATTTT.

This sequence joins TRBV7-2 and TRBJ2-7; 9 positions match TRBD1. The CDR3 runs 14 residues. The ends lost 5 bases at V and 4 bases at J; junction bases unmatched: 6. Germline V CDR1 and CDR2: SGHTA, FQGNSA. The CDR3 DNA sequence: TGTGCCAGCAGCCTACAGGGGGCGATATACGAGCAGTACTTC. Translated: CASSLQGAIYEQYF.

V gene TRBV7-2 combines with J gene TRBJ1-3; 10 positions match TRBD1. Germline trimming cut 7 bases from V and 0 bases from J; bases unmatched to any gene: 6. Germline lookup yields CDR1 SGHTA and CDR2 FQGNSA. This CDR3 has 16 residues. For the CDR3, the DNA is TGTGCCAGCAACAAGGACAGGGGGAGCTCTGGAAACACCATATATTTT. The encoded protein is CASNKDRGSSGNTIYF.